The clone carrying this T cell receptor beta chain was found a few times. Its cognate antigen is unknown. This sample stems from a study of blood T cells in healthy people across ages. Regarding the study as a whole: Estimates drawn from one million T cells were deemed to understate diversity.

The germline V and J ends were trimmed by 6 bases and 2 bases, with 20 bases remaining between them. This CDR3 has 16 residues. The germline gives CDR1 MNHEY, CDR2 SMNVEV (reference sequence). Then a second PCR, running roughly 7 to 11 cycles, was carried out with a sample-barcoded 5' primer and a J-beta primer mix. Every single cDNA molecule received a tag from a template-switch adaptor with 12 random nucleotides. Per sample, CDR3-containing paired-end reads numbered at least 2.5 million. Using its own MiXCR run on the 5' RACE reads, TCRdb lists one record per CDR3 protein. The data contain approximately 1.5 million distinct CDR3 sequences, about 35% of them seen just once; the ten biggest clones take up about 11%.

This clonotype originated in a woman in her 30s in good health. The gene calls are TRBV27 and TRBJ2-7, with D unresolved. The sequenced sample was blood. The CDR3 reads CASSPSFGDGPYEQYF. The CDR3 DNA reads TGTGCCAGCAGCCCCTCCTTCGGAGATGGACCCTACGAGCAGTACTTC.